This T cell receptor beta chain was sequenced in a study of graft-versus-host responses after intestinal transplantation. At the level of the study: Induction using anti-thymocyte globulin, followed by tacrolimus and steroids for roughly 3 years, was given to all recipients. General study points: Peak GvH clone levels in circulation were associated with early post-transplant HvG declines. Analysis identified GvH clones in recipient marrow, with some appearing first in ileum or blood. Allografts of one patient group, those with graft-donor T cell macrochimerism, had high graft-versus-host to host-versus-graft clonal ratios.

Here immunoSEQ multiplex PCR was the method, and the copy in TCRdb shows in-frame clones only, minus some. The top ten clones hold under 1% of a sample with 20,000 to 30,000 clones, roughly 88% of them seen once. With 6 bases removed from V and 6 bases from J, the gap between germline ends came to 6 bases. This CDR3 spans 11 amino acids. Germline values: CDR1 LNHDA, CDR2 SQIVND (reference sequence). This clone occurred once. Its antigen is currently unknown. Specimen: PBMCs, collected approximately 450 days after intestinal transplant. J is TRBJ2-1 and V is TRBV19; D is ambiguous. This TCR derives from a human patient who received an intestinal transplant, so some T cells may come from the graft donor. CDR3 DNA: TGTGCCAGTAGCCGCTCCAATGAGCAGTTCTTC. Translating gives CASSRSNEQFF.